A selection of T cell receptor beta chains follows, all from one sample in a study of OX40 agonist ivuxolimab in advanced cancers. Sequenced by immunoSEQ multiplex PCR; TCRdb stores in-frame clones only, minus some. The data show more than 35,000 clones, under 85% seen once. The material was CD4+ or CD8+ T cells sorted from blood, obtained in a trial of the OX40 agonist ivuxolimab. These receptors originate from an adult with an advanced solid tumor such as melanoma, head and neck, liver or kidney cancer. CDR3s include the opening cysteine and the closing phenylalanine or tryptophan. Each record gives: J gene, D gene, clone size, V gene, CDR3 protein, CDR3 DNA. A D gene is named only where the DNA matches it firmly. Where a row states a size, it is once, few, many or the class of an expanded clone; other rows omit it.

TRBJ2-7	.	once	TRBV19	CASSIAPGPAEQYF	TGTGCCAGTAGTATAGCCCCGGGACCCGCCGAGCAGTACTTC
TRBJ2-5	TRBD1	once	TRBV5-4	CASSRGQVQETQYF	TGTGCCAGCAGCCGTGGACAGGTACAAGAGACCCAGTACTTC
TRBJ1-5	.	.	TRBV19	CASSRGMGSNQPQHF	TGTGCCAGTAGTAGGGGGATGGGAAGCAATCAGCCCCAGCATTTT
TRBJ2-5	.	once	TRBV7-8	CASSPVGGEVETQYF	TGTGCCAGCAGCCCAGTCGGGGGCGAGGTGGAGACCCAGTACTTC
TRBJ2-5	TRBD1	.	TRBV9	CASAPRDREYQETQYF	TGTGCCAGCGCCCCAAGGGACAGGGAGTACCAAGAGACTCAGTACTTC
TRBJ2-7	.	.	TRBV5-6	CASSLSLGDEDEQYF	TGTGCCAGCAGCTTAAGTTTAGGGGACGAGGACGAGCAGTACTTC
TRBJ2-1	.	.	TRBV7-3	CASSRFGPQYNEQFF	TGTGCCAGCAGCCGGTTCGGGCCGCAGTACAATGAGCAGTTCTTC
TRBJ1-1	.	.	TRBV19	CASSIGHRSGGGTEAFF	TGTGCCAGTAGTATAGGGCACCGGTCGGGGGGCGGAACTGAAGCTTTCTTT
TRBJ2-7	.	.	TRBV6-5	CASSPTSDEQYF	TGTGCCAGCAGCCCTACTAGTGACGAGCAGTACTTC
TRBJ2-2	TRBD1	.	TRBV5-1	CASRPGTGNAGELFF	TGCGCCAGCAGACCCGGGACAGGGAACGCCGGGGAGCTGTTTTTT
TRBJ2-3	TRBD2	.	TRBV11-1	CASSPQASGSTDTQYF	TGTGCCAGCAGCCCCCAGGCTAGCGGGAGTACAGATACGCAGTATTTT
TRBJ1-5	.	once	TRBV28	CASIPAGVRDQPQHF	TGTGCCAGCATCCCCGCAGGGGTCAGGGATCAGCCCCAGCATTTT
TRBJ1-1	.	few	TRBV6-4	CASSATGGTEAFF	TGTGCCAGCAGTGCAACGGGAGGGACTGAAGCTTTCTTT
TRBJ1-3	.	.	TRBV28	CASSLNVYSGNTIYF	TGTGCCAGCAGTTTAAACGTATACTCTGGAAACACCATATATTTT
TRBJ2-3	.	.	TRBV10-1	CASSESDRPTDTQYF	TGCGCCAGCAGTGAGTCCGACAGACCCACAGATACGCAGTATTTT